The rows below give T cell receptor beta chains drawn from one sample of a study of T cells in tumors after PD-1 blockade. Data came from immunoSEQ multiplex PCR; TCRdb stores just in-frame clones and leaves some out. The sample includes roughly 50,000 clones, roughly 80% of them seen just once. The sequences come from PBMCs, collected before anti-PD-1 treatment. All receptors come from a human donor with basal cell carcinoma. Each CDR3 is given with its conserved first and last residue. A D gene is named only where the DNA matches it firmly. Clone size is stated in some rows and not others, as once, few, many or a class when expanded.

size: NA
V: TRBV2
D: NA
J: TRBJ1-5
DNA: TGTGCCAGCAGTGAACAGCGCAATCAGCCCCAGCATTTT
CDR3: CASSEQRNQPQHF

size: NA
V: TRBV12-3/TRBV12-4
D: NA
J: TRBJ2-1
DNA: TGTGCCAGCAGCAGAAACTACAATGAGCAGTTCTTC
CDR3: CASSRNYNEQFF

size: NA
V: TRBV12-2
D: NA
J: TRBJ1-1
DNA: TGTGCAAGTCGCCCAGACGTCATGGGAACAGGGGTGAACACTGAAGCTTTCTTT
CDR3: CASRPDVMGTGVNTEAFF

size: NA
V: TRBV7-2
D: NA
J: TRBJ2-1
DNA: TGTGCCAGCAGCTTAAAGGGAAGCTCCTACAATGAGCAGTTCTTC
CDR3: CASSLKGSSYNEQFF

size: NA
V: TRBV27
D: NA
J: TRBJ1-6
DNA: TGTGCCAGCAGTTTCCCAATCTATAATTCACCCCTCCACTTT
CDR3: CASSFPIYNSPLHF

size: NA
V: TRBV28
D: NA
J: TRBJ2-5
DNA: TGTGCCAGCAGTCCACAAGAGACCCAGTACTTC
CDR3: CASSPQETQYF

size: few
V: TRBV12-5
D: NA
J: TRBJ2-1
DNA: TGTGCTAGTGCCAAGGGGCCAGGATCAGGCGGCAATGAGCAGTTCTTC
CDR3: CASAKGPGSGGNEQFF

size: NA
V: TRBV18
D: NA
J: TRBJ2-3
DNA: TGTGCCAGCTCACCCGGGACAGATACGCAGTATTTT
CDR3: CASSPGTDTQYF

size: NA
V: TRBV3-1/TRBV3-2
D: TRBD1
J: TRBJ1-1
DNA: TGTGCCAGCAGCCAAGGGCCGGACAGGGGGAACACTGAAGCTTTCTTT
CDR3: CASSQGPDRGNTEAFF

size: few
V: TRBV5-1
D: NA
J: TRBJ2-2
DNA: TGCGCCAGCAGCTTGGAGGGACGCAGGAACACCGGGGAGCTGTTTTTT
CDR3: CASSLEGRRNTGELFF

size: NA
V: TRBV28
D: NA
J: TRBJ1-6
DNA: TGTGCCAGCAGCCGAACAGGGAAAGGTTCACCCCTCCACTTT
CDR3: CASSRTGKGSPLHF

size: once
V: TRBV5-6
D: NA
J: TRBJ2-1
DNA: TGTGCCAGCAGCTCCGACAATGAGCAGTTCTTC
CDR3: CASSSDNEQFF

size: NA
V: TRBV24-1
D: TRBD2
J: TRBJ2-1
DNA: TGTGCCACCAGTGAGGCCAAACTAGCGGGACACTACAATGAGCAGTTCTTC
CDR3: CATSEAKLAGHYNEQFF

size: once
V: TRBV7-2
D: NA
J: TRBJ1-2
DNA: TGTGCCAGCAGCTCGACAGGCGCTAACTATGGCTACACCTTC
CDR3: CASSSTGANYGYTF

size: once
V: TRBV13
D: TRBD2
J: TRBJ2-3
DNA: TGTGGGGTCGGCTCACGGGACTATTGGGGAAAAGATACGCAGTATTTT
CDR3: CGVGSRDYWGKDTQYF

size: NA
V: TRBV6-6
D: NA
J: TRBJ2-1
DNA: TGTGCCAGCAGTTATTCGGAAAACAATGAGCAGTTCTTC
CDR3: CASSYSENNEQFF

size: NA
V: TRBV7-8
D: TRBD2
J: TRBJ2-5
DNA: TGTGCCAGCAGCTTACAAGCGGGGGGTTTAGAGACCCAGTACTTC
CDR3: CASSLQAGGLETQYF

size: NA
V: TRBV7-2
D: NA
J: TRBJ1-5
DNA: TGTGCCAGCAGCTTAGATGGAGGCCGCAATCAGCCCCAGCATTTT
CDR3: CASSLDGGRNQPQHF

size: NA
V: TRBV16
D: NA
J: TRBJ2-3
DNA: TGTGCCAGCAGCCAACAGACAACAGATACGCAGTATTTT
CDR3: CASSQQTTDTQYF

size: NA
V: TRBV15
D: NA
J: TRBJ2-2
DNA: TGTGCCACCAGCAGAGACAGGTTGGGTCTCCTTAGCACCGGGGAGCTGTTTTTT
CDR3: CATSRDRLGLLSTGELFF

size: NA
V: TRBV18
D: NA
J: TRBJ2-1
DNA: TGTGCCAGCTCACTAGAAACCCCCTACAATGAGCAGTTCTTC
CDR3: CASSLETPYNEQFF

size: NA
V: TRBV18
D: NA
J: TRBJ2-7
DNA: TGTGCCAGCTCACCCCTGCGGGAAGAACCCTTAATACCCTACGAGCAGTACTTC
CDR3: CASSPLREEPLIPYEQYF

size: few
V: TRBV7-2
D: TRBD2
J: TRBJ2-2
DNA: TGTGCCAGCAGCTTATGGATAGCGGGGGGTTTAACCGGGGAGCTGTTTTTT
CDR3: CASSLWIAGGLTGELFF

size: few
V: TRBV4-1
D: NA
J: TRBJ1-6
DNA: TGCGCCAGCAGCCAAGGATGGCTTGGAGGGGTCGCTTCACCCCTCCACTTT
CDR3: CASSQGWLGGVASPLHF

size: NA
V: TRBV19
D: TRBD1
J: TRBJ1-1
DNA: TGTGCCAGTAGTGGCGGACAGGTCATGAACACTGAAGCTTTCTTT
CDR3: CASSGGQVMNTEAFF

size: NA
V: TRBV9
D: NA
J: TRBJ2-1
DNA: TGTGCCAGCAGCGTAGTTCCGGGCAGCTATGAGCAGTTCTTC
CDR3: CASSVVPGSYEQFF

size: once
V: TRBV4-1
D: TRBD2
J: TRBJ2-3
DNA: TGCGCCAGCAGCCAAGTTCCTAGCGGGGGGGCAGATACGCAGTATTTT
CDR3: CASSQVPSGGADTQYF

size: NA
V: TRBV5-1
D: NA
J: TRBJ2-1
DNA: TGCGCCAGCAGCTTGGAAGTTATAGCAGAGCAGTTCTTC
CDR3: CASSLEVIAEQFF

size: NA
V: TRBV18
D: NA
J: TRBJ1-6
DNA: TGTGCCAGCTCACCAGATTTCAATTCACCCCTCCACTTT
CDR3: CASSPDFNSPLHF

size: NA
V: TRBV27
D: NA
J: TRBJ1-6
DNA: TGTGCCAGCAGTTTAGAGGGGGGATTTATCTATAATTCACCCCTCCACTTT
CDR3: CASSLEGGFIYNSPLHF

size: NA
V: TRBV7-2
D: NA
J: TRBJ1-5
DNA: TGTGCCAGCAGCTTAGCAGTTCATCAGCCCCAGCATTTT
CDR3: CASSLAVHQPQHF

size: NA
V: TRBV5-6
D: NA
J: TRBJ1-6
DNA: TGTGCCAGCAGCTTCTTGAGCTCCTATAATTCACCCCTCCACTTT
CDR3: CASSFLSSYNSPLHF